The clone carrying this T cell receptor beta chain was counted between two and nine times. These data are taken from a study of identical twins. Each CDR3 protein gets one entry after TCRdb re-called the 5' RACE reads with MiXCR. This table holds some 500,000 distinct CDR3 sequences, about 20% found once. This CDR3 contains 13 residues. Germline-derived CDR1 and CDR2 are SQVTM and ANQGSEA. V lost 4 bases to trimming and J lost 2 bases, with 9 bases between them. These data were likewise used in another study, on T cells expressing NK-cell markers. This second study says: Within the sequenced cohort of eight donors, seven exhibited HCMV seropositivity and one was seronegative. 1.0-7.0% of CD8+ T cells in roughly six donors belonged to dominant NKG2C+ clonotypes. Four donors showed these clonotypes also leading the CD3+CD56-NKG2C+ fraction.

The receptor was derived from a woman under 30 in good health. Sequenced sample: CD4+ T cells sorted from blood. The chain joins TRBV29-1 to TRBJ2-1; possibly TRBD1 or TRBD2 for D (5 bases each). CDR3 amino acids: CSVAGTTYNEQFF. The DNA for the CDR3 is TGCAGCGTTGCGGGGACCACCTACAATGAGCAGTTCTTC.